A single sample is the source of the 28 T cell receptor beta chains below, sequenced in a study of CD8 T cells in Susac syndrome. Random hexamers were used to reverse transcribe the RNA input (about 0.5 to 1 ug). Each CDR3 protein is one row after TCRdb ran MiXCR on the immunoSEQ multiplex PCR reads. The sample contains approximately 140,000 distinct CDR3 sequences, around 75% of which appear only once. The sequenced sample was CD8+ T cells from PBMCs. The receptors originated from a human donor with multiple sclerosis.

The chain carries TRBV7-9 and TRBJ2-7, with 7 nucleotides matching TRBD1. Germline V gives CDR1 SEHNR, CDR2 FQNEAQ (reference sequence). Losses at the gene ends were 5 bases for V and 6 bases for J; bases not matched to a gene: 4. The length of the CDR3 is 12 residues. CDR3 DNA sequence: TGTGCCAGCAGCCCCACAGGGGTCGAGCAGTACTTC. Translated, it gives CASSPTGVEQYF.

The CDR3 reads CSVVSARANYGYTF. The CDR3 nucleotides read TGCAGCGTTGTTTCGGCGAGAGCTAACTATGGCTACACCTTC. The chain combines TRBV29-1 with TRBJ1-2; D is uncertain. Deletions cut 4 bases from V and 0 bases from J, with 12 bases between. Germline V lookup: CDR1 SQVTM, CDR2 ANQGSEA. This CDR3 region has 14 residues.

CDR3 sequence (DNA): TGTGCCAGCAGTTTGCTGGGCGGGGGGGCGCATGAGCAGTTCTTC. Amino acids: CASSLLGGGAHEQFF. The genes are TRBV12-3 or TRBV12-4 and TRBJ2-1, with 9 bases that match TRBD2. This CDR3 contains 15 residues. The J segment lost 8 bases and the V segment lost 3 bases, leaving 8 bases of the junction unmatched.

The gene calls are TRBV20-1 and TRBJ2-1; TRBD2 agrees at 8 bases. The CDR3 loop spans 12 amino acids. After removal of 5 bases from V and 10 bases from J, the junction contained 7 bases not matched to a gene. CDR1 and CDR2 from the germline V gene are DFQATT and SNEGSKA (reference sequence). The CDR3 sequence is CSASRREGEQFF. The CDR3 coding sequence is TGCAGTGCTTCCCGACGGGAGGGGGAGCAGTTCTTC.

This clonotype has just a few counts. V gene TRBV11-2 combines with J gene TRBJ2-5, with no clear D. CDR3 length equals 15 residues. The V gene lost 1 base and the J gene lost 5 bases, with 14 bases spanning the gap. CDR1 is SGHAT and CDR2 is FQNNGV in the germline V gene. The DNA for the CDR3 is TGTGCCAGCAGCTTAGTCCCCACGCGCATGGAGACCCAGTACTTC. As protein: CASSLVPTRMETQYF.

The chain employs TRBV11-3 and TRBJ2-3; 10 bases are a match to TRBD2. Germline V gene data show CDR1 as SGHNT and CDR2 as YENEEA. With 5 bases clipped from V and 2 bases from J, the junction kept 10 bases outside the gene matches. This CDR3 is built from 17 residues. CDR3 coding DNA: TGTGCCAGCAGCGGACCCCCAGCGGGGGGGGACACAGATACGCAGTATTTT. Its translation is CASSGPPAGGDTDTQYF.

V gene TRBV6-1 combines with J gene TRBJ2-7; possible D gene TRBD2, 5 bases. The CDR3 totals 16 residues. Trimming shortened V by 6 bases and J by 1 base, and 19 bases separated the two germline ends. Germline V gene data show CDR1 as MNHNS and CDR2 as SASEGT. In nucleotides, the CDR3 is TGTGCCAGCAGCCTACAAGCGCTCGGGAAGTCCTACGAGCAGTACGTC. Translated: CASSLQALGKSYEQYV.

The rearrangement joins TRBV20-1 to TRBJ2-2, with D uncertain. This CDR3 region has 16 residues. CDR1 and CDR2 (germline): DFQATT, SNEGSKA (reference sequence). Deletions cut 0 bases from V and 1 base from J, with 12 bases between. The CDR3 sequence: CSARDDELRNTGELFF. The CDR3 region has the DNA TGCAGTGCTAGAGATGATGAATTGAGGAACACCGGGGAGCTGTTTTTT.

V is TRBV5-1 and J is TRBJ1-4; D gene ambiguous. The V gene's germline CDR1 is SGHRS and CDR2 YFSETQ. V was cut by 1 base and J by 4 bases, with 11 bases left in between. CDR3 length: 15 amino acids. As DNA, the CDR3 is TGCGCCAGCAGCTTGCAGGATCCAAGTAATGAAAAACTGTTTTTT. Protein product: CASSLQDPSNEKLFF.

The rearrangement uses TRBV11-1 and TRBJ2-7; tentative D call: TRBD1 (6 bases). This CDR3 has 15 amino acids. V was trimmed by 0 bases and J by 5 bases, leaving 14 bases between them. Looked up from germline, CDR1 is SGHAT and CDR2 is FQDESV (reference sequence). CDR3 amino acids: CASSLAWQGFDEQYV. The DNA of the CDR3 is TGTGCCAGCAGCTTAGCTTGGCAGGGGTTTGACGAGCAGTACGTC.

V is TRBV4-3 and J is TRBJ2-1; TRBD2 might be the D (6 bases). This CDR3 comprises 18 residues. The germline V gene has CDR1 LGHNA and CDR2 YSLEER. Between the trimmed V and J ends, which lost 1 base and 0 bases, there was a span of 16 bases. The CDR3 here is CASSQGPGGNSSYNEQFF. The CDR3 nucleotides are TGCGCCAGCAGCCAAGGGCCAGGCGGGAACAGCTCCTACAATGAGCAGTTCTTC.

The gene calls are TRBV6-2 or TRBV6-3 and TRBJ2-1; D gene uncertain. The V gene lost 0 bases and the J gene lost 2 bases, with 11 bases spanning the gap. Germline V lookup: CDR1 MNHEY, CDR2 SVGEGT. This CDR3 has 16 amino acids. The CDR3: CASSYSKVAPYNEQFF. Written as DNA, the CDR3 is TGTGCCAGCAGTTACTCGAAGGTGGCCCCCTACAATGAGCAGTTCTTC.

This chain links TRBV10-3 with TRBJ2-1; 10 nucleotides match TRBD2. The CDR3 has 16 amino acids. Looked up from germline, CDR1 is ENHRY and CDR2 is SYGVKD. The junction had 8 bases not matched to a gene; V was cut back by 6 bases and J by 3 bases. In nucleotides, the CDR3 is TGTGCCATCAGGGGTAGCGGGAGGAGGGACTACAATGAGCAGTTCTTC. It translates to CAIRGSGRRDYNEQFF.

This chain joins TRBV5-5 and TRBJ2-5; either TRBD1 or TRBD2 may fit D (6 bases each). This CDR3 is 15 amino acids long. Trimming cost V 3 bases and J 0 bases, with 12 bases left between them. Germline CDR1 reads SGHKS; CDR2 reads YYEKEE (reference sequence). The CDR3 region is CASSWGAGYQETQYF. In nucleotides, the CDR3 is TGTGCCAGCAGCTGGGGGGCGGGATACCAAGAGACCCAGTACTTC.

This clonotype has just one count. The V call is TRBV6-1, the J call TRBJ2-7; 8 nucleotides align to TRBD1. Trimming at V came to 9 bases and at J to 2 bases, leaving 6 bases not matched to a gene. CDR3 length: 13 residues. Per the germline V gene, CDR1 is MNHNS and CDR2 is SASEGT. The CDR3 coding sequence is TGTGCCAGGATACAGGGGGACCCCTACGAGCAGTACGTC. It is translated as CARIQGDPYEQYV.

This clonotype was seen a handful of times. CDR3 protein: CASSDSPGQGIYEQFF. In DNA, the CDR3 is TGTGCCAGCAGTGATAGTCCGGGACAGGGGATCTATGAGCAGTTCTTC. V and J are TRBV6-1 and TRBJ2-1; 10 bases are shared with TRBD1. With V trimmed by 3 bases and J by 8 bases, 10 bases remained unmatched. The CDR3 has 16 amino acids. Germline CDR1 and CDR2: MNHNS and SASEGT.

This clonotype was picked up one time. CDR3 region: CASSPGSGPNTEAFF. CDR3 sequence (DNA): TGTGCCAGCAGCCCGGGGTCAGGGCCGAACACTGAAGCTTTCTTT. This chain links TRBV9 with TRBJ1-1; possible D gene TRBD1, 5 bases. CDR1 SGDLS and CDR2 YYNGEE come from the germline V gene. Trimming pared 4 bases from V and 1 base from J, leaving 14 bases between. CDR3 size: 15 residues. Filled out from reference TRBV9 and TRBJ1-1, the complete variable domain reads DSGVTQTPKHLITATGQRVTLRCSPRSGDLSVYWYQQSLDQGLQFLIQYYNGEERAKGNILERFSAQQFPDLHSELNLSSLELGDSALYFCASSPGSGPNTEAFFGQGTRLTVV.

This sequence joins TRBV29-1 and TRBJ1-1, with 7 nucleotides matching TRBD1. The germline gives CDR1 SQVTM, CDR2 ANQGSEA. The CDR3 runs to 13 residues. The ends lost 7 bases at V and 1 base at J; junction bases unmatched: 6. CDR3 loop: CSAFTGENTEAFF. The CDR3 DNA sequence: TGCAGCGCCTTTACAGGGGAGAACACTGAAGCTTTCTTT.

The J gene is TRBJ2-1, the V gene TRBV7-9; TRBD2 aligns across 7 bases. With 5 bases clipped from V and 6 bases from J, the junction kept 10 bases outside the gene matches. Germline values: CDR1 SEHNR, CDR2 FQNEAQ (reference sequence). This CDR3 is 15 amino acids long. CDR3 sequence (DNA): TGTGCCAGCAGCCCTCGTGAGCGGGGATTCAATGAGCAGTTCTTC. Amino acids: CASSPRERGFNEQFF.

V gene TRBV4-3 combines with J gene TRBJ2-1; possibly TRBD1 or TRBD2 for D (5 bases each). The V gene's germline CDR1 is LGHNA and CDR2 YSLEER. CDR3 length: 15 residues. Trimming took off 0 bases at V and 4 bases at J, with 10 bases between the two ends. CDR3 region: CASSQERGLYNEQFF. In nucleotides, the CDR3 is TGCGCCAGCAGCCAAGAGAGGGGCTTGTACAATGAGCAGTTCTTC.

The chain uses TRBV9 and TRBJ2-2; 8 bases are a match to TRBD1. CDR1 is SGDLS, CDR2 YYNGEE, per germline. There are 16 residues in the CDR3. With 0 bases clipped from V and 8 bases from J, the junction kept 9 bases outside the gene matches. The chain's CDR3 is CASSVALQGANGELFF. CDR3 nucleotide sequence: TGTGCCAGCAGCGTAGCTTTGCAGGGGGCCAATGGGGAGCTGTTTTTT. The full variable domain, completed using reference TRBV9 and TRBJ2-2, is DSGVTQTPKHLITATGQRVTLRCSPRSGDLSVYWYQQSLDQGLQFLIQYYNGEERAKGNILERFSAQQFPDLHSELNLSSLELGDSALYFCASSVALQGANGELFFGEGSRLTVL.

J is TRBJ2-5 and V is TRBV12-3 or TRBV12-4, with 10 bases that match TRBD2. The CDR3 totals 14 residues. V shed 7 bases, J shed 12 bases, and the junction held 14 bases outside the gene matches. This CDR3 reads CASTPGASGGPKYF. Here the CDR3 DNA reads TGTGCCAGCACCCCGGGTGCTAGCGGGGGACCCAAGTACTTC.

This clonotype was counted a single time. The chain combines TRBV4-1 with TRBJ1-1; D possibly corresponds to TRBD1 (5 bases). The CDR3 has 16 amino acids. The V and J ends lost 4 bases and 2 bases respectively, with 17 bases between them. Germline V lookup: CDR1 MGHRA, CDR2 YSYEKL. The CDR3 DNA reads as TGCGCCAGCAGCCTCAACCCGGCGACAGCAAACACTGAAGCTTTCTTT. Protein: CASSLNPATANTEAFF.

The chain couples TRBV19 to TRBJ1-2, with unresolved D. The CDR3 length is 12 residues. The V gene lost 4 bases and the J gene lost 3 bases, with 6 bases spanning the gap. Germline V gene sequence: CDR1 LNHDA, CDR2 SQIVND (reference sequence). As DNA, the CDR3 is TGTGCCAGTAGTAAGAGGGACTATGGCTACACCTTC. It yields the protein CASSKRDYGYTF.

This chain connects TRBV5-8 to TRBJ2-4; the D is unclear. The CDR3 has 15 residues. Germline CDR1 reads SGHTS; CDR2 reads YDEGEE. V lost 2 bases to trimming and J lost 0 bases, with 9 bases between them. As DNA, the CDR3 is TGTGCCAGCAGCTTTAGGGAAGAAGCCAAAAACATTCAGTACTTC. It codes for CASSFREEAKNIQYF.

This chain connects TRBV20-1 to TRBJ1-5; D is uncertain. V lost 0 bases and J lost 6, with 18 bases in between. The CDR3 length is 16 residues. Germline CDR1 reads DFQATT; CDR2 reads SNEGSKA (reference sequence). The DNA of the CDR3 is TGCAGTGCTAGAGATGCTAATCAGTATCGGAGTCAGCCCCAGCATTTT. As protein: CSARDANQYRSQPQHF.

The rearrangement joins TRBV28 to TRBJ2-2; D is unclear. This CDR3 is 14 amino acids long. Looked up from germline, CDR1 is MDHEN and CDR2 is SYDVKM. The V end was cut by 4 bases, the J end by 1 base, with 7 bases between. The CDR3 DNA follows: TGTGCCAGCAGTTCTCGACAGAACACCGGGGAGCTGTTTTTT. Translating gives CASSSRQNTGELFF.

This clonotype showed up just a few times. This chain connects TRBV6-1 to TRBJ1-5; D is perhaps TRBD1 (5 bases). CDR1 is MNHNS and CDR2 is SASEGT in the germline V gene. The CDR3 runs to 13 residues. Trimming stripped 5 bases from V and 11 bases from J, with 16 bases between. The CDR3 DNA reads TGTGCCAGCAGTCCTGTAGTGGGGCCGGCCCAGCATTTT. It encodes CASSPVVGPAQHF.